A selection of T cell receptor beta chains follows, all from one sample in a study of beta chain features in type 1 diabetes. The protocol was immunoSEQ multiplex PCR, while the TCRdb copy is restricted to in-frame clones and leaves out a portion. The repertoire holds roughly 310,000 clones, with about 11% as singletons. What was sequenced was naive CD4+ T cells from blood. The receptors were gathered from a woman in her twenties or thirties in good health. CDR3s include the opening cysteine and the closing phenylalanine or tryptophan.

j_gene	v_gene	CDR3aa
TRBJ2-7	TRBV9	CASSVTGTSSYEQYF
TRBJ2-1	TRBV19	CASSIDRGSNEQFF
TRBJ1-1	TRBV29-1	CSVETQGGTEAFF
TRBJ2-7	TRBV6-5	CASRRQGVDEQYF
TRBJ1-5	TRBV9	CASSVGPGVQPQHF
TRBJ2-7	TRBV9	CASSVGGTSERVQYF
TRBJ2-3	TRBV5-1	CASSQTDTQYF
TRBJ1-5	TRBV5-6	CASSLGGGDQPQHF
TRBJ2-5	TRBV9	CASSVASGAGGAQETQYF
TRBJ2-1	TRBV6-5	CASSYSTTEQFF
TRBJ2-7	TRBV28	CASSNGQGSPYEQYF
TRBJ2-3	TRBV29-1	CSVNGLGGLTDTQYF
TRBJ2-7	TRBV30	CAWSDRGLSALSYEQYF
TRBJ2-3	TRBV18	CASSYRQGATDTQYF
TRBJ2-4	TRBV29-1	CSVDSGSGKNIQYF
TRBJ2-1	TRBV9	CASSPWTKSSYNEQFF
TRBJ2-5	TRBV5-1	CASGGRETQYF
TRBJ2-7	TRBV18	CASAILQDYEQYF
TRBJ2-5	TRBV7-2	CASSLASETQYF